This TCR beta chain emerged from a study of T cell changes during pregnancy in multiple sclerosis. Losses at the gene ends were 4 bases for V and 2 bases for J; bases not matched to a gene: 6. CDR1 and CDR2 (germline): SGHNT, YYREEE (reference sequence). The CDR3 is made up of 16 amino acids. Profiling relied on immunoSEQ multiplex PCR, and the TCRdb table lists in-frame clones only, not all of them. The repertoire holds 25,000 to 30,000 clones, with roughly 92% as singletons. This receptor was taken from a female donor with multiple sclerosis, enrolled in a pregnancy study. The source was CD4+ T cells from peripheral blood mononuclear cells, collected in the first trimester of pregnancy. The chain joins TRBV5-4 to TRBJ1-6, with 7 bases aligning to TRBD1. This CDR3 is CASSNRGRTYNSPLHF. The CDR3 DNA reads as TGTGCCAGCAGCAACAGGGGAAGGACCTATAATTCACCCCTCCACTTT.